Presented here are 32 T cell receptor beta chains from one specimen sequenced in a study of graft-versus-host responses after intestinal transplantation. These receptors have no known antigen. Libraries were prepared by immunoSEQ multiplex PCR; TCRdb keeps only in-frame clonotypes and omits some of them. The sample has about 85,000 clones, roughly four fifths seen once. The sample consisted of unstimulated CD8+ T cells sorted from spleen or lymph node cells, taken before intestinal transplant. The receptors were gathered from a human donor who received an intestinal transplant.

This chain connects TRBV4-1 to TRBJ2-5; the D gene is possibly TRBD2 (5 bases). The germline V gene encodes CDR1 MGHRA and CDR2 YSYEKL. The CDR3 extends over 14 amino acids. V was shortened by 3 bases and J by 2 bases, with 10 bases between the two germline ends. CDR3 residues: CASSQETGQETQYF. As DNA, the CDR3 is TGCGCCAGCAGCCAGGAGACGGGGCAAGAGACCCAGTACTTC.

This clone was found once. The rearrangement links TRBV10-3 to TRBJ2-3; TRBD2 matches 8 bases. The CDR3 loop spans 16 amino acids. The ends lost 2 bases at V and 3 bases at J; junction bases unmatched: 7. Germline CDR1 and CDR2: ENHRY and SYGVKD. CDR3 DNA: TGTGCCATCAGTGAGCCTCGGGGGGGCCTAACAGATACGCAGTATTTT. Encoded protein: CAISEPRGGLTDTQYF.

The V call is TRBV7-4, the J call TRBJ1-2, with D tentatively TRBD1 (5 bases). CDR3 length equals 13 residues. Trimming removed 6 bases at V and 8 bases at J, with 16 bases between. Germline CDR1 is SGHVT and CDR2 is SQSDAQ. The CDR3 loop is CASSTTGTNGYTF. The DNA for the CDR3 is TGTGCCAGCAGTACCACCGGGACCAACGGCTACACCTTC.

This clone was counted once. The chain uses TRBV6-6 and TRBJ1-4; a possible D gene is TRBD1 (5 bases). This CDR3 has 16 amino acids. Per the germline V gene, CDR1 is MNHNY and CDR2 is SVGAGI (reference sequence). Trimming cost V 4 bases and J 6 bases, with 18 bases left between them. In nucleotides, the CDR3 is TGTGCCAGCAGTTTACAATGGCAGGGTTATTATGAAAAACTGTTTTTT. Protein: CASSLQWQGYYEKLFF.

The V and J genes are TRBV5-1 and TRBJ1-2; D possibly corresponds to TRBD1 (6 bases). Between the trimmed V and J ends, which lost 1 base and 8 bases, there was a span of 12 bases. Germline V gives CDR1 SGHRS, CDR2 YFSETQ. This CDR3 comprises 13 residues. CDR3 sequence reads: CASSLRQGTGYTF. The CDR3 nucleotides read TGCGCCAGCAGCTTGCGTCAGGGGACGGGCTACACCTTC. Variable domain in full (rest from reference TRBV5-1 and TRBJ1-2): KAGVTQTPRYLIKTRGQQVTLSCSPISGHRSVSWYQQTPGQGLQFLFEYFSETQRNKGNFPGRFSGRQFSNSRSEMNVSTLELGDSALYLCASSLRQGTGYTFGSGTRLTVV.

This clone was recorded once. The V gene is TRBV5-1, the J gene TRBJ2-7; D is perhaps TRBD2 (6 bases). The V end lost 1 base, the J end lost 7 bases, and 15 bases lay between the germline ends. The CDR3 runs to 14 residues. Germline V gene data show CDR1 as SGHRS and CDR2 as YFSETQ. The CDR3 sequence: CASSLTSLPGEQYF. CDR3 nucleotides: TGCGCCAGCAGCTTGACTAGCCTTCCGGGGGAGCAGTACTTC.

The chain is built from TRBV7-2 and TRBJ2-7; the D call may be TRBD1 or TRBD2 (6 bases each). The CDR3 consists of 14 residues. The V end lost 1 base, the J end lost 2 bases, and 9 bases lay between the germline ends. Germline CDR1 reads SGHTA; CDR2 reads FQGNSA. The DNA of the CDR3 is TGTGCCAGCAGCTTAGGCGGGACAACCTACGAGCAGTACTTC. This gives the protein CASSLGGTTYEQYF.

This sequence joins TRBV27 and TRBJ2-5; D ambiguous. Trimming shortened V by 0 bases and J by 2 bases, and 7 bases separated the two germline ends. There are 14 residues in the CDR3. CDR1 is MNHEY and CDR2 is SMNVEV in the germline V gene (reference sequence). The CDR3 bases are TGTGCCAGCAGTTTATCCACGCCACAAGAGACCCAGTACTTC. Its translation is CASSLSTPQETQYF.

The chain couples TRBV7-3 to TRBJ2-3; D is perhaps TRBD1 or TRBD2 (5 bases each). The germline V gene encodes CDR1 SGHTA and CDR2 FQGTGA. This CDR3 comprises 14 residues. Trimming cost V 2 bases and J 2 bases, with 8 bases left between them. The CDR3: CASSLGTTTDTQYF. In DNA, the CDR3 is TGTGCCAGCAGCTTAGGGACGACCACAGATACGCAGTATTTT.

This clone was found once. CDR3 sequence (DNA): TGTGCCAGCAGTTTTGGCTGGGAGGGAAACCATCAGTACTTC. This sequence encodes CASSFGWEGNHQYF. This chain links TRBV28 with TRBJ2-4; 7 bases agree with TRBD2. The CDR3 contains 14 residues. CDR1 is MDHEN, CDR2 SYDVKM, per germline. V dropped 3 bases and J dropped 12; count of bases not matched to a gene: 11.

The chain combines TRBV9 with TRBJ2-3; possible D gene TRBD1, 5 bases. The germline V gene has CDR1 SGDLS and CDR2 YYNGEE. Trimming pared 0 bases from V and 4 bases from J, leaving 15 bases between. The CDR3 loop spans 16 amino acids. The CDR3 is CASSVAGQGHSDTQYF. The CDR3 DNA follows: TGTGCCAGCAGCGTAGCGGGCCAGGGCCACTCAGATACGCAGTATTTT.

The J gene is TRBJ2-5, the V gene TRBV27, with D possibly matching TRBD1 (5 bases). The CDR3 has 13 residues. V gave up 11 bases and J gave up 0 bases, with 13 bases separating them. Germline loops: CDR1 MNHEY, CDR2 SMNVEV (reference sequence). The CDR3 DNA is TGTGCCGAGACCCCAGGGAACCAAGAGACCCAGTACTTC. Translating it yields CAETPGNQETQYF.

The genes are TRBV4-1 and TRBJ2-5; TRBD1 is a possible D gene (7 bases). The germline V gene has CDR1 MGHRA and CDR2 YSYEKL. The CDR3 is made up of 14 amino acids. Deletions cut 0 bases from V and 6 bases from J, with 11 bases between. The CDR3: CASSQDAGGQTQYF. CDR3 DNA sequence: TGCGCCAGCAGCCAAGACGCAGGGGGGCAGACCCAGTACTTC.

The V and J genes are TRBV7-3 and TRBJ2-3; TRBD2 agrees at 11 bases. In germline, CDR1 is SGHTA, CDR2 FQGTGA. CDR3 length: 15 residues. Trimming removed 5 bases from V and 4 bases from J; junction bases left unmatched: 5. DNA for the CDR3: TGTGCCAGCAGCCGAACTAGCGGGAGTGCAGATACGCAGTATTTT. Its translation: CASSRTSGSADTQYF.

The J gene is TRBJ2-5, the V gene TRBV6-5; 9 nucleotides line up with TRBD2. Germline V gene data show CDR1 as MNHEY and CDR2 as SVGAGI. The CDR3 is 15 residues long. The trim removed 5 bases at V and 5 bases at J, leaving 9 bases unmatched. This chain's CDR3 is CASSILAGGRETQYF. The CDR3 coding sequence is TGTGCCAGCAGTATCCTCGCGGGGGGGCGGGAGACCCAGTACTTC.

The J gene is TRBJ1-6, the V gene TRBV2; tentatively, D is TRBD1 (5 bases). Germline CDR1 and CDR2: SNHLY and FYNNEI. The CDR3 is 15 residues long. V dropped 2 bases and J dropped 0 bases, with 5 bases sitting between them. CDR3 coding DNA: TGTGCCAGCAGTGAACAGGGCTCCTATAATTCACCCCTCCACTTT. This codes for CASSEQGSYNSPLHF.

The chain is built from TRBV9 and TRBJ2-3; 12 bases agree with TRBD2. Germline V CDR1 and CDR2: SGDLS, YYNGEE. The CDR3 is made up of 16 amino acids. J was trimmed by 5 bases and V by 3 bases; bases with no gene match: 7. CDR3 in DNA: TGTGCCAGCAGCGCCCCTCTAGCGGGGGGGCAAGATACGCAGTATTTT. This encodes CASSAPLAGGQDTQYF.

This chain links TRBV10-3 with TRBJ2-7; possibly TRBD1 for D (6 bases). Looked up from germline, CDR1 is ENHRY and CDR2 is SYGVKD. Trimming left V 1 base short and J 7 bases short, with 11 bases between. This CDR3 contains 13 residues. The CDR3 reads CAISELDRPEQYF. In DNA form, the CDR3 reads TGTGCCATCAGTGAGTTAGACAGGCCTGAGCAGTACTTC.

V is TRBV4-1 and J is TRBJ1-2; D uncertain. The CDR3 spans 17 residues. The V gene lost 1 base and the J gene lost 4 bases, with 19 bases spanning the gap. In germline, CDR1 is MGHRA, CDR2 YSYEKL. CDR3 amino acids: CASSQVGAGSFSYGYTF. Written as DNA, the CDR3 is TGCGCCAGCAGCCAAGTTGGAGCGGGGTCTTTCTCCTATGGCTACACCTTC.

CDR3 amino acids: CASRRTSGITDTQYF. The CDR3 nucleotides read TGTGCCAGCCGCAGGACTAGCGGGATCACAGATACGCAGTATTTT. The rearrangement uses TRBV6-6 and TRBJ2-3; the match to TRBD2 covers 12 bases. V shed 8 bases and J 2 bases; nucleotides not matched to a gene: 5. Germline assignment: CDR1 MNHNY and CDR2 SVGAGI (reference sequence). The CDR3 covers 15 residues.

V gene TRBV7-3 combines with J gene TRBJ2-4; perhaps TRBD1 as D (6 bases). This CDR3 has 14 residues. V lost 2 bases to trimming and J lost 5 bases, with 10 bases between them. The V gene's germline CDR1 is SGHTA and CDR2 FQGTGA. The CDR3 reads CASSLGSGENIQYF. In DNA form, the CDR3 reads TGTGCCAGCAGCTTAGGGTCAGGGGAAAACATTCAGTACTTC.

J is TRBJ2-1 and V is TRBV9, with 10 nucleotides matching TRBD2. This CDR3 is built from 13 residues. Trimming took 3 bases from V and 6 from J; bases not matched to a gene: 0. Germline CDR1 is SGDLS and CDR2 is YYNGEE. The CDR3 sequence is CASSGLAGNEQFF. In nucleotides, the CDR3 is TGTGCCAGCAGCGGACTAGCGGGCAATGAGCAGTTCTTC.

The CDR3 spells CASSFAFTYEQYF. For the CDR3, the DNA is TGTGCCAGCAGTTTTGCCTTCACCTACGAGCAGTACTTC. V gene TRBV27 combines with J gene TRBJ2-7; D gene uncertain. This CDR3 has 13 residues. Deletions cut 3 bases from V and 2 bases from J, with 8 bases between. Looked up from germline, CDR1 is MNHEY and CDR2 is SMNVEV (reference sequence).

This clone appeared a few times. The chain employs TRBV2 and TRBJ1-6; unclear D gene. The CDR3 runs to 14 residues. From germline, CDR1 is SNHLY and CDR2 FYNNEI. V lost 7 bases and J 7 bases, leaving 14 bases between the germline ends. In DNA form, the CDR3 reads TGTGCCAGCAACAGCAGGAGAACGAATTCACCCCTCCACTTT. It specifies CASNSRRTNSPLHF.

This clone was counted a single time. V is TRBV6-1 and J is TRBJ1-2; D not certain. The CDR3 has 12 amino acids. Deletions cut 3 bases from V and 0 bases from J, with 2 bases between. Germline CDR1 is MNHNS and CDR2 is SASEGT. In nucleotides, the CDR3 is TGTGCCAGCAGTGACACTAACTATGGCTACACCTTC. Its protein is CASSDTNYGYTF.

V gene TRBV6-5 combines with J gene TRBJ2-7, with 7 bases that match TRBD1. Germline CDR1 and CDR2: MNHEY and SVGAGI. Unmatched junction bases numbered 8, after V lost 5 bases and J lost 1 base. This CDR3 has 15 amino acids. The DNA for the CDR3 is TGTGCCAGCAGTGCCTGGGACAGTTTGTCCTACGAGCAGTACTTC. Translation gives CASSAWDSLSYEQYF.

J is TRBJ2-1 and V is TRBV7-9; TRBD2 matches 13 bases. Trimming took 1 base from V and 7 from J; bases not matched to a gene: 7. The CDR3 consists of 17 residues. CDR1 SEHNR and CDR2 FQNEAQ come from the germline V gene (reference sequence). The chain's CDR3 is CASSLGTTSGRGNEQFF. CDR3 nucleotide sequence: TGTGCCAGCAGCTTAGGGACCACTAGCGGGAGGGGGAATGAGCAGTTCTTC. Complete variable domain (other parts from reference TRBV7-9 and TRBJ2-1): DTGVSQNPRHKITKRGQNVTFRCDPISEHNRLYWYRQTLGQGPEFLTYFQNEAQLEKSRLLSDRFSAERPKGSFSTLEIQRTEQGDSAMYLCASSLGTTSGRGNEQFFGPGTRLTVL.

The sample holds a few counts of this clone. CDR3 amino acids: CASRPGGVAYEQYF. The CDR3 region has the DNA TGTGCCAGCAGACCCGGAGGCGTCGCCTACGAGCAGTACTTC. The genes are TRBV27 and TRBJ2-7, with D possibly TRBD2 on 5 matching bases. V was shortened by 6 bases and J by 2 bases, with 14 bases between the two germline ends. Germline V lookup: CDR1 MNHEY, CDR2 SMNVEV (reference sequence). CDR3 size: 14 residues.

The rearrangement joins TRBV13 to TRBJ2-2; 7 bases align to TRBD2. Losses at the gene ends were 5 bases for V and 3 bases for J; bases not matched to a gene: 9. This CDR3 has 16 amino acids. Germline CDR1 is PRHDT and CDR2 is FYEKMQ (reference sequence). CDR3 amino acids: CASSSTAGDDTGELFF. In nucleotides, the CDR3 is TGTGCCAGCAGCAGCACCGCGGGGGACGACACCGGGGAGCTGTTTTTT.

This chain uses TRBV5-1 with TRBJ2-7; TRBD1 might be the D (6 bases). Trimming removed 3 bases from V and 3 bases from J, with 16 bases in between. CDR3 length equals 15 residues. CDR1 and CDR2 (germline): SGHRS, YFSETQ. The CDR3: CASSSYSGHLYEQYF. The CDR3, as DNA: TGCGCCAGCAGCTCCTACTCGGGACACCTCTACGAGCAGTACTTC.

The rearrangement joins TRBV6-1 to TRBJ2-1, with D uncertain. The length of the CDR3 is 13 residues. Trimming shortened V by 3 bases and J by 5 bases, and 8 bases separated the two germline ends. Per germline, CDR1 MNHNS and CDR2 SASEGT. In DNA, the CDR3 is TGTGCCAGCAGTGAGCAGACTCACAATGAGCAGTTCTTC. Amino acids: CASSEQTHNEQFF.

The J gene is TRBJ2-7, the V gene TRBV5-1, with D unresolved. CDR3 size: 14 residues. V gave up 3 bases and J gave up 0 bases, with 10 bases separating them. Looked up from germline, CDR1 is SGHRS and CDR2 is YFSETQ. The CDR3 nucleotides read TGCGCCAGCAGCTGGTACTCCGACTCCTACGAGCAGTACTTC. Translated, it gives CASSWYSDSYEQYF.